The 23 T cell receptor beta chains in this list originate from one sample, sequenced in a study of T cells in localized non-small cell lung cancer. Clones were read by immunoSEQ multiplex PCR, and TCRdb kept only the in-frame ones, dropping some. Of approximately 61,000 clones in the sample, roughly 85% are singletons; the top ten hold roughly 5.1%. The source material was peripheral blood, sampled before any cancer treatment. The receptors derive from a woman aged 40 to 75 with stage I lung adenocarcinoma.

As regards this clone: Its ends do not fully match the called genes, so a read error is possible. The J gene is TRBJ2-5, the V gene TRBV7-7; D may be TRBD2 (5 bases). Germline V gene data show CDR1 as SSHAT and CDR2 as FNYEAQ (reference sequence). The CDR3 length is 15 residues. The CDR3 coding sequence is TGTGCTAGCAGCTTCTCAGTAGGGAGACAAGAGACCCAGTACTTC. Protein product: CASSFSVGRQETQYF. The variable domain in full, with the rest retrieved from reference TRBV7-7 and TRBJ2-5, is GAGVSQSPRYKVTKRGQDVTLRCDPISSHATLYWYQQALGQGPEFLTYFNYEAQPDKSGLPSDRFSAERPEGSISTLTIQRTEQRDSAMYRCASSFSVGRQETQYFGPGTRLLVL.

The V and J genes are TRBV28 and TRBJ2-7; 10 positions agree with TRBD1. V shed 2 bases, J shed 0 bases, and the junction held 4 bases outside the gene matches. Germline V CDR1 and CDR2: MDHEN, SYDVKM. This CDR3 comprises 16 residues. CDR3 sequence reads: CASSLTTGGGSYEQYF. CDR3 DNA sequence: TGTGCCAGCAGTTTAACGACAGGGGGCGGCTCCTACGAGCAGTACTTC.

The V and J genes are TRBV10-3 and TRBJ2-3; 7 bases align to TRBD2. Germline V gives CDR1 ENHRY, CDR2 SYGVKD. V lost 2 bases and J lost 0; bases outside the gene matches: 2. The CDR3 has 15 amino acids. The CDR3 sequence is CAISEGGLSTDTQYF. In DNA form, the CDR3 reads TGTGCCATCAGTGAGGGGGGACTAAGCACAGATACGCAGTATTTT.

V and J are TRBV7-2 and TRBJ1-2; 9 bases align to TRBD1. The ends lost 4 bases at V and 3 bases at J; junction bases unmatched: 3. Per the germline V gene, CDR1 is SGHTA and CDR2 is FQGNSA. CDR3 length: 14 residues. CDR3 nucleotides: TGTGCCAGCAGCTCAGACAGGGGGTACTATGGCTACACCTTC. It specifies CASSSDRGYYGYTF.

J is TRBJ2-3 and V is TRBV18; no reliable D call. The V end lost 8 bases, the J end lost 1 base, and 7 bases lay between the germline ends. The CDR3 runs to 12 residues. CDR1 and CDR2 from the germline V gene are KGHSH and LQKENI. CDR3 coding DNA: TGTGCCAGCCTAGGTGGCACAGATACGCAGTATTTT. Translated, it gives CASLGGTDTQYF.

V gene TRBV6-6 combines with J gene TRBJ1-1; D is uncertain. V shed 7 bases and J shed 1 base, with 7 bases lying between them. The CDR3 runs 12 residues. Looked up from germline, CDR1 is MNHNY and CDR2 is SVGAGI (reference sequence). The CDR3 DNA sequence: TGTGCCAGCAATTTTGGGAACACTGAAGCTTTCTTT. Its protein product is CASNFGNTEAFF.

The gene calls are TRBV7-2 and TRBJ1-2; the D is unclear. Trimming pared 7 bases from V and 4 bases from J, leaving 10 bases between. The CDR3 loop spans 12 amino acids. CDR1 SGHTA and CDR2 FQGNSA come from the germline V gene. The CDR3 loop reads CASTASTYGYTF. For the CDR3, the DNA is TGTGCCAGCACCGCGTCCACCTATGGCTACACCTTC.

As DNA, the CDR3 is TGTGCCATCAGACCAGACAGGGGGGATAATTCACCCCTCCACTTT. Protein sequence: CAIRPDRGDNSPLHF. V usage is TRBV10-3 and J usage is TRBJ1-6, with TRBD1 matching over 9 bases. The junction had 5 bases not matched to a gene; V was cut back by 6 bases and J by 5 bases. The CDR3 spans 15 residues. Germline lookup yields CDR1 ENHRY and CDR2 SYGVKD.

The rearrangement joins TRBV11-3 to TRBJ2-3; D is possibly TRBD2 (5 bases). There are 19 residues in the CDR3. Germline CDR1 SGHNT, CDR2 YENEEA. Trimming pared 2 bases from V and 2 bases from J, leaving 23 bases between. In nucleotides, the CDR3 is TGTGCCAGCAGCTTAAGTGGTCGGGCACCTGGACTTGACACAGATACGCAGTATTTT. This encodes CASSLSGRAPGLDTDTQYF.

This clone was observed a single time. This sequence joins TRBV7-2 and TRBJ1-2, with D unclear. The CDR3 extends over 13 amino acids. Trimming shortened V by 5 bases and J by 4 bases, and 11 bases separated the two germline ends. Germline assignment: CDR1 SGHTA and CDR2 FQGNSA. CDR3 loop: CASSLASPYGYTF. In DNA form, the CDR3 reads TGTGCCAGCAGCCTTGCGTCGCCCTATGGCTACACCTTC.

The CDR3 sequence is CASSFTSGGETQYF. In nucleotides, the CDR3 is TGTGCCAGCAGCTTTACTAGCGGGGGAGAGACCCAGTACTTC. The J gene is TRBJ2-5, the V gene TRBV7-9; 11 bases match TRBD2. The CDR3 spans 14 residues. Germline values: CDR1 SEHNR, CDR2 FQNEAQ (reference sequence). With 3 bases clipped from V and 4 bases from J, the junction kept 1 base outside the gene matches.

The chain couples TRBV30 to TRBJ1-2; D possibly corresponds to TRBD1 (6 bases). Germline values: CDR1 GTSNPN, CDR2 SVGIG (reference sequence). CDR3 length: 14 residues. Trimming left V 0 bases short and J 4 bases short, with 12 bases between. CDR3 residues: CAWSVRGGGYGYTF. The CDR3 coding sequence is TGTGCCTGGAGTGTACGGGGGGGCGGCTATGGCTACACCTTC.

The CDR3 region is CASSLGLAGGHNEQFF. The CDR3 nucleotides read TGTGCCAGCAGCTTAGGCCTAGCGGGGGGGCATAATGAGCAGTTCTTC. The rearrangement links TRBV7-2 to TRBJ2-1; TRBD2 agrees at 12 bases. Unmatched junction bases numbered 5, after V lost 1 base and J lost 7 bases. Germline lookup yields CDR1 SGHTA and CDR2 FQGNSA. The CDR3 runs 16 residues.

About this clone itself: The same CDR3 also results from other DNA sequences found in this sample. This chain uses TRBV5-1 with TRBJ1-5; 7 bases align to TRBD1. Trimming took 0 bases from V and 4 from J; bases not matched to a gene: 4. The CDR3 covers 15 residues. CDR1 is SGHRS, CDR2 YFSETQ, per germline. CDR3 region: CASSLEGGRNQPQHF. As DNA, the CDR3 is TGCGCCAGCAGCTTGGAAGGGGGCCGGAATCAGCCCCAGCATTTT.

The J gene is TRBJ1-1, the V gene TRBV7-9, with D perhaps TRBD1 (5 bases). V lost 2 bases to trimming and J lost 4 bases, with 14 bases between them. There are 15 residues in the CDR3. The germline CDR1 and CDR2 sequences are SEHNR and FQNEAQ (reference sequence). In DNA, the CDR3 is TGTGCCAGCAGCTTATTTCAGGGATGGGGCACTGAAGCTTTCTTT. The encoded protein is CASSLFQGWGTEAFF.

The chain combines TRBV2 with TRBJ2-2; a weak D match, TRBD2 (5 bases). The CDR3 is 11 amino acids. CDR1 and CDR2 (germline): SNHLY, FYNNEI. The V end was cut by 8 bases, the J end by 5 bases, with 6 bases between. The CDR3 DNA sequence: TGTGCCAGCCGGGGAACCGGGGAGCTGTTTTTT. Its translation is CASRGTGELFF.

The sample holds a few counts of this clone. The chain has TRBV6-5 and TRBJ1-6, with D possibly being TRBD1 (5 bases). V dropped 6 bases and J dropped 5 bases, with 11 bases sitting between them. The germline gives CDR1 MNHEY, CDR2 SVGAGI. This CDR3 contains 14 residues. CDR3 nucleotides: TGTGCCAGCAGACTCGGGGGAAATAATTCACCCCTCCACTTT. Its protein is CASRLGGNNSPLHF.

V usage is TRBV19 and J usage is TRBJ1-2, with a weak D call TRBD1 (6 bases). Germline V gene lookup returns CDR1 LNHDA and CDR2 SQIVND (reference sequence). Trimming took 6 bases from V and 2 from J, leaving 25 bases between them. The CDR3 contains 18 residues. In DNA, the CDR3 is TGTGCCAGTAGATTCGGACAGCCGGGGATTACGGTCAACTATGGCTACACCTTC. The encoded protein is CASRFGQPGITVNYGYTF.

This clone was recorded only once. Here the CDR3 reads CASSPGTGENSNQPQHF. The CDR3 coding sequence is TGCGCCAGCAGCCCGGGGACAGGGGAGAATAGCAATCAGCCCCAGCATTTT. The V gene is TRBV5-1, the J gene TRBJ1-5; 10 bases fit TRBD1. This CDR3 contains 17 residues. Germline V gene lookup returns CDR1 SGHRS and CDR2 YFSETQ. V lost 4 bases and J lost 0; bases outside the gene matches: 7.

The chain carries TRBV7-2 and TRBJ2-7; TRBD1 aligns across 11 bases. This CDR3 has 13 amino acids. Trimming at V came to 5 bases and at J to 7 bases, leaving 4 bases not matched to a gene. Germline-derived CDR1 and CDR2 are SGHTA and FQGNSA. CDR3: CASSIGTGGEQYF. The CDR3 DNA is TGTGCCAGCAGCATCGGGACAGGGGGGGAGCAGTACTTC.

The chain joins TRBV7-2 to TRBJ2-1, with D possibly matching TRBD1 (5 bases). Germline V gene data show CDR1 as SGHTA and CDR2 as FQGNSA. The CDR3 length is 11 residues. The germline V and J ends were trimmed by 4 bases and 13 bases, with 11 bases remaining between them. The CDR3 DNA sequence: TGTGCCAGCAGCTCGCAGGGCCTCCAGTTCTTC. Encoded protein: CASSSQGLQFF.

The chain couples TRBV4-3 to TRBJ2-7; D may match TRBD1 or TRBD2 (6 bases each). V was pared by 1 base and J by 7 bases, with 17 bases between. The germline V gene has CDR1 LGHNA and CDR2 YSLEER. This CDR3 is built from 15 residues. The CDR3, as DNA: TGCGCCAGCAGCCAAGTGGGTTCCGGGGGCGAAGAGCAGTACTTC. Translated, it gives CASSQVGSGGEEQYF.

The CDR3 sequence is CASGPGGTTDTQYF. The CDR3 DNA is TGTGCCAGCGGCCCGGGCGGTACCACAGATACGCAGTATTTT. The V gene is TRBV7-2, the J gene TRBJ2-3; no clear D gene. The CDR3 is 14 amino acids. Germline V CDR1 and CDR2: SGHTA, FQGNSA. The V gene lost 8 bases and the J gene lost 2 bases, with 14 bases spanning the gap.